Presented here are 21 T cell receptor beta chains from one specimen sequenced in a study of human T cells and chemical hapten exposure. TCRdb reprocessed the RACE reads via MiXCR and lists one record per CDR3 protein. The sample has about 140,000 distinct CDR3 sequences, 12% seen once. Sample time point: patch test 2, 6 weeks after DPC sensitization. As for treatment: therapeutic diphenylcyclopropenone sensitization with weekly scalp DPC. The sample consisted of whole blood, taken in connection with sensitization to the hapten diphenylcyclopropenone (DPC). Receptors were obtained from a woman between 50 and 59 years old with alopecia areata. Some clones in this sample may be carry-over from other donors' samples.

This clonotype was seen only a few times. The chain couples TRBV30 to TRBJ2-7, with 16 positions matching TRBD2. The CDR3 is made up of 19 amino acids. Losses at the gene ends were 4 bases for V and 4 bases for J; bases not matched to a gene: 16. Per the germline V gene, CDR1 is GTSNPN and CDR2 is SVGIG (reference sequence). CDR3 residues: CAWNPSSGTSGRAGYEQYF. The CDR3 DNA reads TGTGCCTGGAATCCTTCCTCCGGGACTAGCGGGAGGGCCGGATACGAGCAGTACTTC.

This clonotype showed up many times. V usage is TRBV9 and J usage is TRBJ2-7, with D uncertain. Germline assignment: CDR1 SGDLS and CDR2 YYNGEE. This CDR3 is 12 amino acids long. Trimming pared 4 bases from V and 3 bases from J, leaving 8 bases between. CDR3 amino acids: CASSPRIYEQYF. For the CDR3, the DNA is TGTGCCAGCAGCCCCCGGATCTACGAGCAGTACTTC.

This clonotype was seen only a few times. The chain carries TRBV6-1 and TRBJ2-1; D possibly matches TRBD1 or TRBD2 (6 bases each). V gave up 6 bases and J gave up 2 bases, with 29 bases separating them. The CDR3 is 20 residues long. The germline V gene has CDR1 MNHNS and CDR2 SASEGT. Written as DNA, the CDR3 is TGTGCCAGCAGACCCCGGGCAGGGCTACGGGGGCCGGGAGCCTACAATGAGCAGTTCTTC. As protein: CASRPRAGLRGPGAYNEQFF.

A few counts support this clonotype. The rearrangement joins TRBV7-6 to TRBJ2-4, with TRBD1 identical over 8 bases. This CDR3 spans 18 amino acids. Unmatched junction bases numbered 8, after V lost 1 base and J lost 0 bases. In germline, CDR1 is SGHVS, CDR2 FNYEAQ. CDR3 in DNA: TGTGCCAGCAGCTTAGGGACAGGGTCTGGTTTAGCCAAAAACATTCAGTACTTC. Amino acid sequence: CASSLGTGSGLAKNIQYF.

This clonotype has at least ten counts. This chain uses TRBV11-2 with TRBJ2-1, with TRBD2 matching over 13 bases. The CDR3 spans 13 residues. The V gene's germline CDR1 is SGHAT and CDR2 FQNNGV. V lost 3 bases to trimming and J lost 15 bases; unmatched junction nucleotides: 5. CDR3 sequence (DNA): TGTGCCAGCAGCTTGGGGACTAGCGGGACCCGGTTCTTC. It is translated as CASSLGTSGTRFF.

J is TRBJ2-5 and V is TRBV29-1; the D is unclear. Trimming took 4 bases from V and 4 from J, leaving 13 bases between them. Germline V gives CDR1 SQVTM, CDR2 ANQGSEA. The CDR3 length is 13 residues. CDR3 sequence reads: CSVVVVVGETQYF. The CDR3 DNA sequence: TGCAGCGTTGTAGTCGTGGTGGGAGAGACCCAGTACTTC.

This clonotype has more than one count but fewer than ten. In DNA, the CDR3 is TGTGCCAGCAGTTTGGGCGGGAGCCCTTCTGATACGCAGTATTTT. Its translation is CASSLGGSPSDTQYF. This sequence joins TRBV12-3 or TRBV12-4 and TRBJ2-3; 7 bases align to TRBD2. The CDR3 loop spans 15 amino acids. With 3 bases clipped from V and 6 bases from J, the junction kept 9 bases outside the gene matches.

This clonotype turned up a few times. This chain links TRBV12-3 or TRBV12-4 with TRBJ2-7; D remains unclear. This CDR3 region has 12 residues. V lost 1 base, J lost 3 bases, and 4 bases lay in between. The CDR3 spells CASSLGRYEQYF. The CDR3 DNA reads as TGTGCCAGCAGTTTAGGCCGCTACGAGCAGTACTTC.

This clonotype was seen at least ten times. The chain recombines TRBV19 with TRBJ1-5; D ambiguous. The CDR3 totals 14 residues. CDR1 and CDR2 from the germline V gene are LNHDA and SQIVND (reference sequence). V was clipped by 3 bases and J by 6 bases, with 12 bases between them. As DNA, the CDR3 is TGTGCCAGTAGTATCATGGGGTCTGGTCAGCCCCAGCATTTT. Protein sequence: CASSIMGSGQPQHF.

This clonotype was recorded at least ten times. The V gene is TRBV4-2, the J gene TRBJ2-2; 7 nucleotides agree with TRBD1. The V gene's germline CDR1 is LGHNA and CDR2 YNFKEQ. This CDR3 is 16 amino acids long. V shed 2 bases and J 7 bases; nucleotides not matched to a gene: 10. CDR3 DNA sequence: TGTGCCAGCAGCCAAAGGACAGGCTCGGATGGCGGGGAGCTGTTTTTT. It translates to CASSQRTGSDGGELFF.

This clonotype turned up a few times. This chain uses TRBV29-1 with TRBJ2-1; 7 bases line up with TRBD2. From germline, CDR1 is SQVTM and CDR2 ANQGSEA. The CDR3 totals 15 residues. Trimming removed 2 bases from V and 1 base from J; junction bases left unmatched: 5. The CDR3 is CSVENPSGSYNEQFF. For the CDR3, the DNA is TGCAGCGTTGAAAACCCTAGCGGTTCCTACAATGAGCAGTTCTTC.

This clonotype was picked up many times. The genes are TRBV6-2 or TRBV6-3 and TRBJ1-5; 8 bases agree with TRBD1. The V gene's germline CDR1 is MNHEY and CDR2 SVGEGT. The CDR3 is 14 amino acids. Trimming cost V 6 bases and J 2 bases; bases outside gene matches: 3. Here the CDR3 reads CASRLTGGNQPQHF. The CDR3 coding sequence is TGTGCCAGCAGGCTGACAGGGGGCAATCAGCCCCAGCATTTT.

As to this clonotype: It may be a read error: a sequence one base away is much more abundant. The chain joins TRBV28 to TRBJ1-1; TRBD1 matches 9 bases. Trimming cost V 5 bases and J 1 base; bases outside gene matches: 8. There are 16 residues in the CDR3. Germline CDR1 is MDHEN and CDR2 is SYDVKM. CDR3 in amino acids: CASSNAGTGTNTEAFF. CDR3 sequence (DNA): TGTGCCAGCAGTAACGCCGGGACAGGGACGAACACTGAAGCTTTCTTT.

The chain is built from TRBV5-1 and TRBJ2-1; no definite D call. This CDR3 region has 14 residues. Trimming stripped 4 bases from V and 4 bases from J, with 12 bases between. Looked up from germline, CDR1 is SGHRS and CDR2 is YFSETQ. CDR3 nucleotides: TGCGCCAGCAGCAAGCCCCCTACTTACAATGAGCAGTTCTTC. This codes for CASSKPPTYNEQFF.

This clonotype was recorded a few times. The CDR3 coding sequence is TGCAGCGTTGAATCCAGCACAGATACGCAGTATTTT. Its translation is CSVESSTDTQYF. V is TRBV29-1 and J is TRBJ2-3; D gene ambiguous. Germline loops: CDR1 SQVTM, CDR2 ANQGSEA. This CDR3 contains 12 residues. The V end was cut by 2 bases, the J end by 0 bases, with 3 bases between.

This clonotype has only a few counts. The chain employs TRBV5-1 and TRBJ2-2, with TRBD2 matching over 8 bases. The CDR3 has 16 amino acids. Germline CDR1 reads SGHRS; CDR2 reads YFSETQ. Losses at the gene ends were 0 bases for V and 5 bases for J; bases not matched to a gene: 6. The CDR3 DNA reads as TGCGCCAGCAGCTTGGGGGCAGCGGGAGTTACCGGGGAGCTGTTTTTT. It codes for CASSLGAAGVTGELFF.

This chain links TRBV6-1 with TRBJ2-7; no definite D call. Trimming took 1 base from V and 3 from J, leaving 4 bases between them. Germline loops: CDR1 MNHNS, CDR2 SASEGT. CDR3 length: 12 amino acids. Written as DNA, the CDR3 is TGTGCCAGCAGTGAAGTCCGCTACGAGCAGTACTTC. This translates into CASSEVRYEQYF.

CDR3 amino acids: CASSPLGQGRTEAFF. CDR3 DNA sequence: TGTGCCAGCTCACCCTTGGGACAGGGACGCACTGAAGCTTTCTTT. This chain links TRBV18 with TRBJ1-1; TRBD1 matches 9 bases. The CDR3 runs 15 residues. Per the germline V gene, CDR1 is KGHSH and CDR2 is LQKENI. Trimming removed 3 bases from V and 4 bases from J; junction bases left unmatched: 6.

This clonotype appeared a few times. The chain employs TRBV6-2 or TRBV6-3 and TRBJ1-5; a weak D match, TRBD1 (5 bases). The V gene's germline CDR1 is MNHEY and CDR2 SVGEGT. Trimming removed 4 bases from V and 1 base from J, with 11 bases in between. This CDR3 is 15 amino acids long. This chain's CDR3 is CASSLRQGSNQPQHF. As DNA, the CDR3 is TGTGCCAGCAGTTTGCGGCAGGGAAGCAATCAGCCCCAGCATTTT.

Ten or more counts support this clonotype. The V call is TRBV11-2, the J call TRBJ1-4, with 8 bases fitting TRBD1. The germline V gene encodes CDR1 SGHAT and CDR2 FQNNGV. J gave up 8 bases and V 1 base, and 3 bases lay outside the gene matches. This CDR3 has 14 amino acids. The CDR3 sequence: CASSLARGREKLFF. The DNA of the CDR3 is TGTGCCAGCAGCTTAGCCAGGGGGCGCGAAAAACTGTTTTTT.

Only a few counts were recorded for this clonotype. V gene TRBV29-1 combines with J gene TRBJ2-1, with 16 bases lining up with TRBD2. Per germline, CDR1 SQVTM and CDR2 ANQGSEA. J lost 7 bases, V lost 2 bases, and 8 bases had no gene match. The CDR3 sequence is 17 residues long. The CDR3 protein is CSVEMGLAGGSPNEQFF. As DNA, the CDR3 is TGCAGCGTTGAAATGGGACTAGCGGGAGGGTCCCCGAATGAGCAGTTCTTC.